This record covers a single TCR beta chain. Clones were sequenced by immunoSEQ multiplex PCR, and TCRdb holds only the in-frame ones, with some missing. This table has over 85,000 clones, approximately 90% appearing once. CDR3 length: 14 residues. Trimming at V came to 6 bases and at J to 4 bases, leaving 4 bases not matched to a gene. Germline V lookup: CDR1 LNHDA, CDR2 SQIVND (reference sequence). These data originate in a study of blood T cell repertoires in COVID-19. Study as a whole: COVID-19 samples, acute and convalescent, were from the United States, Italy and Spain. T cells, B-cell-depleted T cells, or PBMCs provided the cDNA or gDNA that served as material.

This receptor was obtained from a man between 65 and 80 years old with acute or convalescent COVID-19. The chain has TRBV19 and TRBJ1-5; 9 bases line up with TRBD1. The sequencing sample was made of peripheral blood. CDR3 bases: TGTGCCAGTAGGGGGACAGGGCATAATCAGCCCCAGCATTTT. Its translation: CASRGTGHNQPQHF.